This T cell receptor (beta chain) was sequenced for a study of OX40 agonist ivuxolimab in advanced cancers. Looking at the study overall: With a range of roughly 23 to 90, age averaged about 58 years, and nearly 85% were male. Anti-PD-1, anti-PD-L1 or anti-CTLA-4 therapy given earlier was allowed, and 30% to 45% had some.

Study-level findings and limits: The average count of expanded clones was higher among CD8+ T cells than among CD4+.

Turning to this clone: The antigen is not known.

The assay was immunoSEQ multiplex PCR, and TCRdb's table has in-frame clones only and misses some. The table has approximately 50,000 clones, 85% to 90% seen once. The sequence came from an adult with an advanced solid tumor such as melanoma, head and neck, liver or kidney cancer. The input for sequencing was CD4+ or CD8+ T cells sorted from blood, taken in a trial of the OX40 agonist ivuxolimab.

The CDR3 DNA sequence: TGTGCCAGCAGCCTGTTCGGGGGGCGGAAGGCTTTCTTT. It encodes CASSLFGGRKAFF. V usage is TRBV7-2 and J usage is TRBJ1-1; TRBD1 might be the D (6 bases). CDR3 size: 13 residues. Trimming removed 5 bases from V and 11 bases from J, with 18 bases in between. Looked up from germline, CDR1 is SGHTA and CDR2 is FQGNSA.